This is a list of T cell receptor beta chains from one sample in a study of molecular identifiers for immune sequencing clone quantification. TCRdb re-called the PCR reads with MiXCR, one entry per CDR3 protein. The profile shows hundreds of thousands of distinct CDR3 sequences, over 25% of them singletons. Sequences were obtained from naive CD8+ T cells from blood, with Jurkat cell RNA spiked in. All receptors derive from a human donor in good health. Some libraries in this study had Jurkat cell RNA spiked in. The conserved cysteine and the conserved F or W are not part of the CDR3 here. Fields, in order: V gene, J gene, CDR3 protein.

TRBV7-9,TRBJ2-5,ASSPWTSGQETQY
TRBV20-1,TRBJ1-1,SARDTDSLTEAF
TRBV28,TRBJ2-7,ASSLGKSSYEQY
TRBV20-1,TRBJ1-1,SARDVDMNTEAL
TRBV7-9,TRBJ2-2,ASSLSMSGELF
TRBV5-3,TRBJ2-5,ASSLTGDQETQY
TRBV6-5,TRBJ1-2,ASSYINDQGADYGCT
TRBV7-9,TRBJ2-4,ASRSPRDPINIQY
TRBV7-8,TRBJ2-7,ASSLFSSLSYEQY
TRBV9,TRBJ2-3,ASSVLAGGTDTQY
TRBV20-1,TRBJ2-1,SASPKEWTSGESSYNEQF
TRBV20-1,TRBJ2-7,SARILGTGYEQY
TRBV6-2/TRBV6-3,TRBJ1-5,ASSYPVLGTGDSNQPQH
TRBV7-9,TRBJ2-3,ASSLPTGESSDTQY
TRBV29-1,TRBJ2-7,SVEALKGGPDMRSSSSYEQY
TRBV4-3,TRBJ2-1,ASSQDGTGTGNEQF
TRBV30,TRBJ1-2,AWSVASRNNYGYT
TRBV19,TRBJ1-2,ASSISQGNYGYT
TRBV7-9,TRBJ2-1,ASSNPVDGGIAHNEQF
TRBV10-3,TRBJ2-5,AISEGNQETQY
TRBV6-1,TRBJ2-7,ASVASRLADSYEQY
TRBV6-2/TRBV6-3,TRBJ1-5,ASSYVGSGQPQH
TRBV28,TRBJ2-7,ASSLSNRGFEQY
TRBV4-1,TRBJ1-3,ASSQESSSGNTIY
TRBV12-3/TRBV12-4,TRBJ2-3,ASRLAGRTDTQY
TRBV6-5,TRBJ1-1,ASSQGGWGTEAF
TRBV27,TRBJ2-1,ASRQSSYNEQF
TRBV19,TRBJ1-2,ASSIGHSNYGYT
TRBV4-3,TRBJ1-1,ASSQDNSGTNTEAF
TRBV9,TRBJ2-5,ASSPPDRGKETQY
TRBV4-2,TRBJ2-7,ASSQFSTYEQY
TRBV4-3,TRBJ1-1,ASSPSYRGFIPEAF
TRBV12-3/TRBV12-4,TRBJ2-5,ASSFRQGPETQY
TRBV7-6,TRBJ2-2,ASSLLSTGELF
TRBV21-1,TRBJ1-2,ASSKVVPYGYT
TRBV13,TRBJ2-5,ASSPWTEDRETQY
TRBV2,TRBJ1-1,ASSEGFWDRGPGAF
TRBV5-1,TRBJ1-1,ASSLLENTEAF
TRBV13,TRBJ2-3,ASSSLAGGNTDTQY
TRBV15,TRBJ2-3,ATSRARQRGGLTDTQY
TRBV12-3/TRBV12-4,TRBJ2-2,ASNPRDRDTGELF
TRBV4-1,TRBJ1-1,ASTFMDGMNTEAF
TRBV29-1,TRBJ1-2,SVATGTGGYT
TRBV5-6,TRBJ2-1,ASSLPNDEQF
TRBV24-1,TRBJ1-1,ATSEKTGQAAF
TRBV24-1,TRBJ2-1,ATSDETTGSESNEQF
TRBV7-9,TRBJ2-7,ASSLQAGSHGEQY
TRBV4-1,TRBJ1-6,ASSQGPGQGYSPLH
TRBV7-6,TRBJ2-7,ASSTASGSSYEQY